The 8 T cell receptor beta chains listed next were all sequenced from one sample in a study of cytomegalovirus exposure and HLA in healthy donors. Both 60 Vbeta primers and 13 Jbeta primers went into the PCR. The protocol was immunoSEQ multiplex PCR, while the TCRdb copy is restricted to in-frame clones and leaves out a portion. Altogether approximately 76,000 clones are present, around 80% being singletons, with the ten largest covering roughly 2.5%. The specimen was PBMCs. Source of these receptors: a man aged 30 to 39 in good health and CMV-seronegative.

The chain couples TRBV5-4 to TRBJ2-3; the D call may be TRBD1 or TRBD2 (6 bases each). This CDR3 has 15 residues. V lost 4 bases and J 0 bases, leaving 12 bases between the germline ends. Germline lookup yields CDR1 SGHNT and CDR2 YYREEE (reference sequence). For the CDR3, the DNA is TGTGCCAGCAGCCTGGAGGGGGTGAGCACAGATACGCAGTATTTT. Its translation: CASSLEGVSTDTQYF.

The J gene is TRBJ2-7, the V gene TRBV6-6, with D maybe TRBD2 (6 bases). Germline V CDR1 and CDR2: MNHNY, SVGAGI (reference sequence). V lost 11 bases and J lost 2, with 16 bases in between. The CDR3 is 13 residues long. In nucleotides, the CDR3 is TGTGCCGAGACCCGGGGGTCTCCCTACGAGCAGTACTTC. Translated, it gives CAETRGSPYEQYF.

The chain joins TRBV27 to TRBJ2-3; 8 positions agree with TRBD2. Germline CDR1 and CDR2: MNHEY and SMNVEV (reference sequence). The J segment lost 3 bases and the V segment lost 5 bases, leaving 7 bases of the junction unmatched. This CDR3 spans 15 amino acids. Written as DNA, the CDR3 is TGTGCCAGCAGTCTAAGCGGGAGACTAACAGATACGCAGTATTTT. Protein product: CASSLSGRLTDTQYF.

CDR3 in amino acids: CASSLVSATYTDTQYF. In nucleotides, the CDR3 is TGTGCCAGCAGCTTAGTGTCAGCGACTTACACAGATACGCAGTATTTT. The V call is TRBV7-2, the J call TRBJ2-3; D call uncertain. CDR1 and CDR2 from the germline V gene are SGHTA and FQGNSA. The CDR3 totals 16 residues. With 1 base removed from V and 2 bases from J, the gap between germline ends came to 13 bases.

The chain employs TRBV18 and TRBJ1-2; D is undetermined. Germline V gives CDR1 KGHSH, CDR2 LQKENI. The CDR3 is 13 residues long. The V end lost 6 bases, the J end lost 6 bases, and 14 bases lay between the germline ends. The DNA of the CDR3 is TGTGCCAGCTCCCCGACACCGCGGGATGGCTACACCTTC. Protein product: CASSPTPRDGYTF. Variable domain in full (rest from reference TRBV18 and TRBJ1-2): NAGVMQNPRHLVRRRGQEARLRCSPMKGHSHVYWYRQLPEEGLKFMVYLQKENIIDESGMPKERFSAEFPKEGPSILRIQQVVRGDSAAYFCASSPTPRDGYTFGSGTRLTVV.

The V gene is TRBV7-9, the J gene TRBJ2-5; TRBD1 agrees at 7 bases. This CDR3 has 16 residues. With 5 bases clipped from V and 3 bases from J, the junction kept 12 bases outside the gene matches. From germline, CDR1 is SEHNR and CDR2 FQNEAQ (reference sequence). As DNA, the CDR3 is TGTGCCAGCAGCCCAATTAGGGGGACAGATAAAGAGACCCAGTACTTC. It encodes CASSPIRGTDKETQYF.

In its sample, this clone was seen a few times. The CDR3 DNA reads as TGTGCCAGCAGCGTAGACAGGGGAGGCTACGAGCAGTACTTC. Translated: CASSVDRGGYEQYF. The chain has TRBV7-2 and TRBJ2-7; 8 bases fit TRBD1. From germline, CDR1 is SGHTA and CDR2 FQGNSA. This CDR3 has 14 residues. V shed 5 bases and J 3 bases; nucleotides not matched to a gene: 6. Using reference TRBV7-2 and TRBJ2-7 for the parts outside the CDR3, the full variable domain is GAGVSQSPSNKVTEKGKDVELRCDPISGHTALYWYRQSLGQGLEFLIYFQGNSAPDKSGLPSDRFSAERTGGSVSTLTIQRTQQEDSAVYLCASSVDRGGYEQYFGPGTRLTVT.

This chain joins TRBV2 and TRBJ2-5; D unresolved. Trimming took off 8 bases at V and 4 bases at J, with 11 bases between the two ends. From germline, CDR1 is SNHLY and CDR2 FYNNEI. This CDR3 has 12 residues. The CDR3 reads CASAYYPETQYF. Here the CDR3 DNA reads TGTGCCAGCGCTTACTACCCAGAGACCCAGTACTTC.